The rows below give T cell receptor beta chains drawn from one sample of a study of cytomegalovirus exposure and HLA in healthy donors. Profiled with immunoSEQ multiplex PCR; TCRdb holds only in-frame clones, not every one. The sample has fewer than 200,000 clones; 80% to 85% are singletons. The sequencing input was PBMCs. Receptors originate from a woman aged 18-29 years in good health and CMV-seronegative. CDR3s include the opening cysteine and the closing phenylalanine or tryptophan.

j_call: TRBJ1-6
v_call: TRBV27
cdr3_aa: CASSLWGTGVVSDNSPLHF

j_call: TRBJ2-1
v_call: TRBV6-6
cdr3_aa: CASSYSREGAYNEQFF

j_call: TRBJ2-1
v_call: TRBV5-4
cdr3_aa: CASSPVGLAVYNEQFF

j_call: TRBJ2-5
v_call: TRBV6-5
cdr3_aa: CASSYQTGGLPYF

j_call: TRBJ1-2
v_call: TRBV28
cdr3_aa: CASSSWTGMALGYTF

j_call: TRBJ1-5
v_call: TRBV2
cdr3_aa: CASSEWASSNQPQHF

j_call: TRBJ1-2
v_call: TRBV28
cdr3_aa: CASSSWEKVGYTF

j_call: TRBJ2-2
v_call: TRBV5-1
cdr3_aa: CASSVISQNTGELFF

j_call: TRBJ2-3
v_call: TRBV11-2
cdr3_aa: CASSLDGSRRTQYF

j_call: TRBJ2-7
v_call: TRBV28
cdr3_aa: CASAGRGEQYF

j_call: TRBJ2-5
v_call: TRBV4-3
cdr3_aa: CASSRYQGSQETQYF

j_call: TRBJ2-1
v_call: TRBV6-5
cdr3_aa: CASSYGREVYNEQFF

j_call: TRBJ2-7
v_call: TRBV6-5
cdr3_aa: CASSSESARGFHEQYF

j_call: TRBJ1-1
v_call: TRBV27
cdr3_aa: CASSWGQGLGTEAFF

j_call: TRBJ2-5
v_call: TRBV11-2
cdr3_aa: CASSLNGPGKTQYF

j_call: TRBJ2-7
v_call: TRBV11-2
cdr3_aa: CASSSPPAGDYEQYF

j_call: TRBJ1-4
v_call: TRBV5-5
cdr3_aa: CASSSLGGFATNEKLFF

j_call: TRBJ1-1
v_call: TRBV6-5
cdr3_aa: CASRTGGRNTEAFF

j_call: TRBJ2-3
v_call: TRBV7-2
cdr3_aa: CASNVGTGADTQYF

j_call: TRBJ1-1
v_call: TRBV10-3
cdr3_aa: CAIRGAVGTEAFF

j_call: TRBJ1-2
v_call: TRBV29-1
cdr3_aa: CSVEDGGQWGGYTF

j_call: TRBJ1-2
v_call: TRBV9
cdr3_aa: CASSPLEAPGNGYGYTF

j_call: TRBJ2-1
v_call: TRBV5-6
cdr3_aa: CASSRGAGGTYNEQFF

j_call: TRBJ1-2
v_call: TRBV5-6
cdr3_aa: CASDRGNYGYTF

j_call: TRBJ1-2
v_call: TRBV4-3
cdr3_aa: CASSPEGGVNYGYTF

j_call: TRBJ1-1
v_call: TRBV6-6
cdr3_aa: CASSYTGVVNTEAFF

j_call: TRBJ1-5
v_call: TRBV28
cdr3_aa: CASSPTGENQPQHF

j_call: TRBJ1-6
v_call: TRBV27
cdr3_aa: CASATSQGVVRSPLHF

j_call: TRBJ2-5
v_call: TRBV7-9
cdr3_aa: CASSLKGLASGETQYF

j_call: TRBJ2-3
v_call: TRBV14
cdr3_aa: CASCPTGTNTQYF

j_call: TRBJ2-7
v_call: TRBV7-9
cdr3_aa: CASSGKLAGEHEQYF

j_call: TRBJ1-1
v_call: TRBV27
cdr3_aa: CASTGQGNTEAFF

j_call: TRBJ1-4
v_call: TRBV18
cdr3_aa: CASSPQGQGALTEKLFF

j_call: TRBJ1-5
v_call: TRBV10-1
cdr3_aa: CASRYTSEPGYSNQPQHF

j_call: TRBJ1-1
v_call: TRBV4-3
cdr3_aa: CASSQVSVENTEAFF

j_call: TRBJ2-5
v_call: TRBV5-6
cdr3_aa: CASSWNSGTGVNQETQYF

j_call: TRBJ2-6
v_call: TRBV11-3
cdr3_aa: CASSQRAGESSGANVLTF

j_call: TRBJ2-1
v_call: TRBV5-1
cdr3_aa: CASSYQISEPGEQFF

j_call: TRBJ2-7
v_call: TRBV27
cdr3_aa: CASSPYSYEQYF

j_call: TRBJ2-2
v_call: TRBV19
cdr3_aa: CASSIGPPGGPNTGELFF

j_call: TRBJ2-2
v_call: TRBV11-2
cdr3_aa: CASSSVRAGVNGELFF

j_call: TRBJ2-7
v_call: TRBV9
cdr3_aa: CASSVARLGTYEQYF

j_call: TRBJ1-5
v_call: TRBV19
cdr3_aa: CASRDWQNGPQHF

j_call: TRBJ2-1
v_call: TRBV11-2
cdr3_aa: CASSLVGIAGTQSYNEQFF

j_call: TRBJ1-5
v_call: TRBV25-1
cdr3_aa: CASSDVTENSNQPQHF

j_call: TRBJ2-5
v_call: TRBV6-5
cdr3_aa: CASSLAGGGETQYF

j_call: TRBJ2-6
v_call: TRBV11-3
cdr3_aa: CASSSPGRGSGANVLTF

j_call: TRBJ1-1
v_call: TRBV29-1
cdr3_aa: CSVETLRGNTEAFF

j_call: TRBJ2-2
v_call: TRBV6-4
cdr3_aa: CASSDPPTAGGPGELFF

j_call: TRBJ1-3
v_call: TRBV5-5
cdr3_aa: CASSLWAYSGNTIYF

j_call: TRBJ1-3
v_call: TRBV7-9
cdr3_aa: CASSLDYTRVSGNTIYF

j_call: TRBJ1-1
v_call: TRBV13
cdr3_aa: CASTKQMVSNTEAFF